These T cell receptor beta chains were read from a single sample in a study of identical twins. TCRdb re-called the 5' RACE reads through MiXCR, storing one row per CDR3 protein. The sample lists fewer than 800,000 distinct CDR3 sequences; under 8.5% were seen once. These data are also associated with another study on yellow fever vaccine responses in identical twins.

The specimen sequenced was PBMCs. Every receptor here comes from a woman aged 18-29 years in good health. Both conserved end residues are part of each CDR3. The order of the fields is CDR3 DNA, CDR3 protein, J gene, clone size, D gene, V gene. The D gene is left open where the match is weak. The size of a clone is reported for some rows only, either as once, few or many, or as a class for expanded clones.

TGTGCCAGCAGCCCTTACTATACAGGGTCTGAGGCTGAGCAGTTCTTC	CASSPYYTGSEAEQFF	TRBJ2-1	-	-	TRBV11-3
TGTGCCATCAGTCACAGTACCGGGGAGCTGTTTTTT	CAISHSTGELFF	TRBJ2-2	many	-	TRBV10-3
TGTGCCATCAGTGATGGACAGGGATCTAACTATGGCTACACCTTC	CAISDGQGSNYGYTF	TRBJ1-2	few	TRBD1	TRBV10-3
TGTGCCACCAGCAGAGGACTGGTTCAAGAGACCCAGTACTTC	CATSRGLVQETQYF	TRBJ2-5	few	-	TRBV15
TGCAGCAGTGCTGGGACAGCAATAGATACGCAGTATTTT	CSSAGTAIDTQYF	TRBJ2-3	-	TRBD1	TRBV29-1
TGCAGTGCTACCTGGACTAGCGGGAGAAAACAAGAGACCCAGTACTTC	CSATWTSGRKQETQYF	TRBJ2-5	few	TRBD2	TRBV20-1
TGTGCCAGCAGCTTCTCGGGCACTGGACTAGCGGTAGAGACCCAGTACTTC	CASSFSGTGLAVETQYF	TRBJ2-5	many	TRBD2	TRBV7-9
TGTGCCAACCCCGCTACCGGGGACGAGACCCAGTACTTC	CANPATGDETQYF	TRBJ2-5	-	-	TRBV12-3/TRBV12-4
TGTGCCAGCAGCCCCTGGGGGGGAATGAACACCGGGGAGCTGTTTTTT	CASSPWGGMNTGELFF	TRBJ2-2	few	TRBD2	TRBV5-5
TGCAGTGCCCCCTCGGGGGACAGCGTAAATGAAAAACTGTTTTTT	CSAPSGDSVNEKLFF	TRBJ1-4	-	TRBD1	TRBV20-1
TGTGCCAGCAGCGCTACTAGTTCTCAAGAGACCCAGTACTTC	CASSATSSQETQYF	TRBJ2-5	many	-	TRBV7-9
TGCAGGCGGGACAGACGTAACTACGAGCAGTACTTC	CRRDRRNYEQYF	TRBJ2-7	-	-	TRBV20-1
TGCGCCAGCAAACCAGAGGCCCAATACGAGCAGTACTTC	CASKPEAQYEQYF	TRBJ2-7	many	-	TRBV5-1
TGTGCCAGCAGTTCGGGGACAGGGTTAGACATTCAGTACTTC	CASSSGTGLDIQYF	TRBJ2-4	many	TRBD1	TRBV12-3/TRBV12-4
TGTGCCAGCACCCGTGGAACAGGGTTTACCGGGGAGCTGTTTTTT	CASTRGTGFTGELFF	TRBJ2-2	many	-	TRBV3-1
TGTGCCAGCTCACCAGGGACAGGGAGCAATGAGCAGTTCTTC	CASSPGTGSNEQFF	TRBJ2-1	many	TRBD1	TRBV18
TGTGCCAGCGGGGGTGGAAACACCATATATTTT	CASGGGNTIYF	TRBJ1-3	few	-	TRBV28
TGCAGTGCTAAATCTGGACTAGTCGAGCAGTACTTC	CSAKSGLVEQYF	TRBJ2-7	few	TRBD2	TRBV20-1
TGTGCCAGCAGCTTAGATCTTCTAGCGAGTACCGGGGAGCTGTTTTTT	CASSLDLLASTGELFF	TRBJ2-2	few	-	TRBV7-8
TGTGCCAGCAGTGAATATACGGGGGGACTAACCGGGGAGCTGTTTTTT	CASSEYTGGLTGELFF	TRBJ2-2	-	TRBD2	TRBV25-1
TGCAGTGCGCACACAGTCAACACTGAAGCTTTCTTT	CSAHTVNTEAFF	TRBJ1-1	many	-	TRBV20-1
TGCAGTGCTCTTGGGACAGGGAGTCGCTACACCTTC	CSALGTGSRYTF	TRBJ1-2	few	TRBD1	TRBV20-1
TGTGCCAGCAGTTTGTGGCAGATGAACACTGAAGCTTTCTTT	CASSLWQMNTEAFF	TRBJ1-1	-	-	TRBV12-3/TRBV12-4
TGTGCCAGCAGTTCCAGGACAGGCACGTATGGCTACACCTTC	CASSSRTGTYGYTF	TRBJ1-2	few	TRBD1	TRBV2
TGTGCCAGCAGCCACGACAGGGACTACGAGCAGTACTTC	CASSHDRDYEQYF	TRBJ2-7	many	TRBD1	TRBV5-5
TGCGCCAGCACCCCGGAACAGTTCGGCTACTATGGCTACACCTTC	CASTPEQFGYYGYTF	TRBJ1-2	many	-	TRBV4-1
TGTGCCAGCAGTTCCCCTAGCGGGAGGCTCAATCCCTACGAGCAGTACTTC	CASSSPSGRLNPYEQYF	TRBJ2-7	few	TRBD2	TRBV27
TGTGCCAGCAGTTATCCGGCCGGGGAGCTGTTTTTT	CASSYPAGELFF	TRBJ2-2	many	-	TRBV12-3/TRBV12-4
TGCGCCAGCAGCCAAGATGGGCCTAGCGGGAGGGCGACGAACACCGGGGAGCTGTTTTTT	CASSQDGPSGRATNTGELFF	TRBJ2-2	-	TRBD2	TRBV4-1
TGTGCCAGCGGCGGGAACTCCTACAATGAGCAGTTCTTC	CASGGNSYNEQFF	TRBJ2-1	-	-	TRBV28
TGTGCCACCAGTGATTCCCAGGGGGGATACAATGAGCAGTTCTTC	CATSDSQGGYNEQFF	TRBJ2-1	many	-	TRBV24-1
TGTGCCAGCAGCCAAGTTGACCCAAGGTCGGAGACCCAGTACTTC	CASSQVDPRSETQYF	TRBJ2-5	-	-	TRBV14
TGCGCCAGCAGCAAGGGACGAAAAGAGACCCAGTACTTC	CASSKGRKETQYF	TRBJ2-5	-	-	TRBV5-1
TGTGCCAGCAGCCCTCCACTCAACAGGGACTGGAGGGCAACCGGGGAGCTGTTTTTT	CASSPPLNRDWRATGELFF	TRBJ2-2	few	-	TRBV28
TGTGCCAGCAGTTTACTGGTCGCGGGAGTGAATGAGCAGTTCTTC	CASSLLVAGVNEQFF	TRBJ2-1	many	TRBD2	TRBV12-3/TRBV12-4
TGCGCCAGCAGCTTGGGCGGGACATCGCTGCATTCACCCCTCCACTTT	CASSLGGTSLHSPLHF	TRBJ1-6	many	-	TRBV5-1
TGTGCCAGCAGTATTAACCCGGGACAGGGATCGGGTAGCAATCAGCCCCAGCATTTT	CASSINPGQGSGSNQPQHF	TRBJ1-5	many	TRBD1	TRBV2
TGTGCCAGCAGCCCGAGAGGGACAGTTCCAGATACGCAGTATTTT	CASSPRGTVPDTQYF	TRBJ2-3	-	TRBD1	TRBV7-2
TGTGCCACCAGCCCACATGATGGGTACAATGAGCAGTTCTTC	CATSPHDGYNEQFF	TRBJ2-1	-	-	TRBV15
TGCGCCAGCAGCTTGGCGAGGGGGGGCCTAATCGGAGAGACCCAGTACTTC	CASSLARGGLIGETQYF	TRBJ2-5	-	-	TRBV5-1
TGTGCCAGCAGTTACGACCCCGGGCAGGGCGCCGAGCAGTACTTC	CASSYDPGQGAEQYF	TRBJ2-7	few	-	TRBV6-5
TGCGCCAGCAGCTTCCCTCCGGGGGGGCAATTGTCTGGGGCCAACGTCCTGACTTTC	CASSFPPGGQLSGANVLTF	TRBJ2-6	many	TRBD2	TRBV5-1
TGTGCCAGCAATGACTATCTAGCCAAAAACATTCAGTACTTC	CASNDYLAKNIQYF	TRBJ2-4	-	-	TRBV2
TGTGCCAGCAGTGACACAGGGGGTGGCACCGGGGAGCTGTTTTTT	CASSDTGGGTGELFF	TRBJ2-2	few	TRBD1	TRBV2
TGTGCCAGCAGGGAAAGGAACACCGGGGAGCTGTTTTTT	CASRERNTGELFF	TRBJ2-2	many	-	TRBV2
TGTGCCACCAGCAGAGAGACTAGCGGGAGCACAGATACGCAGTATTTT	CATSRETSGSTDTQYF	TRBJ2-3	many	TRBD2	TRBV15
TGCAGTGCTAGTGGGGTCTCCGGCAATGAGCAGTTCTTC	CSASGVSGNEQFF	TRBJ2-1	many	-	TRBV20-1
TGTGCCAGCAGTTGGGACGAGCGGATGGAGACCCAGTACTTC	CASSWDERMETQYF	TRBJ2-5	many	-	TRBV12-3/TRBV12-4
TGCGCCAGCAGCTCCCTAGGTTTGGGTCAGCCCCAGCATTTT	CASSSLGLGQPQHF	TRBJ1-5	many	-	TRBV5-1